This TCR beta chain was documented in a study of T cell changes during pregnancy in multiple sclerosis. Here immunoSEQ multiplex PCR was the method, and the copy in TCRdb shows in-frame clones only, minus some. The sample contains some 80,000 clones, 94% of which appear only once. The receptor comes from a female donor with multiple sclerosis, enrolled in a pregnancy study. The sequencing here drew on CD4+ T cells from peripheral blood mononuclear cells, taken after pregnancy.

CDR3 sequence: CASSLAPGTDYEQYF. The CDR3 bases are TGTGCCAGCAGCTTGGCGCCTGGGACAGACTACGAGCAGTACTTC. The chain is built from TRBV5-6 and TRBJ2-7; TRBD1 agrees at 7 bases. J was trimmed by 3 bases and V by 0 bases; bases with no gene match: 6. This CDR3 is built from 15 residues. The germline V gene has CDR1 SGHDT and CDR2 YYEEEE.